This TCR beta chain derives from a study of CD8 T cells in Susac syndrome. J was trimmed by 5 bases and V by 1 base; bases with no gene match: 4. From germline, CDR1 is LNHNV and CDR2 YYDKDF (reference sequence). The CDR3 is 15 residues long. When the RNA was reverse transcribed, random hexamers were used with an input of roughly 0.5 to 1 ug. TCRdb reprocessed the immunoSEQ multiplex PCR reads with MiXCR, giving one entry per CDR3 protein. The sample carries about 400,000 distinct CDR3 sequences, approximately 85% recorded once. Both CD4+ and CD8+ T cells were negatively isolated, and TEMRA cells underwent FACS enrichment.

The sample consisted of CD8+ T cells from PBMCs. The TCR originated in a human donor with multiple sclerosis. The chain links TRBV15 to TRBJ1-4; 7 bases agree with TRBD1. The CDR3: CATSRGTGANEKLFF. CDR3 DNA: TGTGCCACCAGCAGAGGAACAGGGGCGAATGAAAAACTGTTTTTT.